This T cell receptor beta chain was sequenced in a study of cytotoxic CD8 clonotypes in ibrutinib-treated CLL. From germline, CDR1 is KGHSH and CDR2 LQKENI. There are 14 residues in the CDR3. V was clipped by 5 bases and J by 4 bases; unmatched bases: 4. The source of about 2 micrograms of genomic DNA for TCR beta libraries was cryopreserved PBMCs. This table comes from immunoSEQ multiplex PCR, and its TCRdb copy is limited to in-frame clones, with some not included. In the table there are 110,000 to 150,000 clones, 60% to 85% of which are singletons. This chain links TRBV18 with TRBJ1-2; TRBD1 matches at 10 bases. The receptor was derived from a human donor with chronic lymphocytic leukemia. This specimen was PBMCs, taken after 24 months of ibrutinib treatment. The CDR3 reads CASSTGQGTYGYTF. The CDR3 DNA sequence: TGTGCCAGCTCAACGGGACAGGGGACCTATGGCTACACCTTC.